A selection of T cell receptor beta chains follows, all from one sample in a study of molecular identifiers for immune sequencing clone quantification. One entry per CDR3 protein, called by TCRdb with MiXCR from the PCR reads. The data hold a few hundred thousand distinct CDR3 sequences, with about a fifth observed a single time. The specimen sequenced was naive CD8+ T cells from blood, with Jurkat cell RNA spiked in. These receptors all come from a human donor in good health. Some libraries in this study had Jurkat cell RNA spiked in. CDR3s include the opening cysteine and the closing phenylalanine or tryptophan. Each record gives: J gene, D gene, clone size, V gene, CDR3 DNA, CDR3 protein. The D gene is left open where the match is weak. Not every row has a clone size; where given, it reads once, few, many or a size class.

j_call: TRBJ1-3; d_call: -; clone_size: -; v_call: TRBV5-1; cdr3_nt: TGCGCCAGCAGCTTGGGATCTGGGAACAAGGGGTTCGGAAACACCATATATTTT; cdr3_aa: CASSLGSGNKGFGNTIYF
j_call: TRBJ1-5; d_call: -; clone_size: few; v_call: TRBV19; cdr3_nt: TGTGCCAGTAGTCCGGAGGCAGCCAATCAGCCCCAGCATTTT; cdr3_aa: CASSPEAANQPQHF
j_call: TRBJ2-2; d_call: -; clone_size: many; v_call: TRBV30; cdr3_nt: TGTGCCTGGAGTGTAGGGGCCGGGGAGCTGTTTTTT; cdr3_aa: CAWSVGAGELFF
j_call: TRBJ1-4; d_call: -; clone_size: many; v_call: TRBV28; cdr3_nt: TGTGCCAGCAGTTTAGGGCGGGGGGGGAAGCTTGAAAAACTGTTTTTT; cdr3_aa: CASSLGRGGKLEKLFF
j_call: TRBJ1-5; d_call: TRBD1; clone_size: -; v_call: TRBV27; cdr3_nt: TGTGCCAGCAGTTCATCGACAGGGCGGCAGCCCCAGCATTTT; cdr3_aa: CASSSSTGRQPQHF
j_call: TRBJ2-7; d_call: -; clone_size: many; v_call: TRBV24-1; cdr3_nt: TGTGCCACCAGTGAAGGGTCCTACGAGCAGTACTTC; cdr3_aa: CATSEGSYEQYF
j_call: TRBJ2-3; d_call: -; clone_size: -; v_call: TRBV19; cdr3_nt: TGTGCCAGTAGTCTCGCTTACACAGATACGCAGTATTTT; cdr3_aa: CASSLAYTDTQYF
j_call: TRBJ2-7; d_call: TRBD1; clone_size: many; v_call: TRBV5-6; cdr3_nt: TGTGCCAGCAGCTTGGCTGGGCAGGGGGCTATCGCCTACGAGCAGTACTTC; cdr3_aa: CASSLAGQGAIAYEQYF
j_call: TRBJ2-5; d_call: -; clone_size: many; v_call: TRBV7-2; cdr3_nt: TGTGCCAGCAGCTCATCACCCACTGAGACCCAGTACTTC; cdr3_aa: CASSSSPTETQYF
j_call: TRBJ2-3; d_call: -; clone_size: -; v_call: TRBV11-2; cdr3_nt: TGTGCCAGCAGCTTAGAAGGGAAGGGGGATGGTACAGATACGCAGTATTTT; cdr3_aa: CASSLEGKGDGTDTQYF
j_call: TRBJ2-4; d_call: -; clone_size: many; v_call: TRBV20-1; cdr3_nt: TGCAGTGCTAGAGGGGGCTTTCCAAACATTCAGTACTTC; cdr3_aa: CSARGGFPNIQYF
j_call: TRBJ1-5; d_call: -; clone_size: -; v_call: TRBV6-5; cdr3_nt: TGTGCCAGCAGTTATCCGAGTGGGGGGGCCCGAGAAAGCAATCAGCCCCAGCATTTT; cdr3_aa: CASSYPSGGARESNQPQHF
j_call: TRBJ2-1; d_call: -; clone_size: few; v_call: TRBV3-1; cdr3_nt: TGTGCCAGCAGCCAAAAATGGTTCGGCGGGATTTTAGACAATGAGCAGTTCTTC; cdr3_aa: CASSQKWFGGILDNEQFF
j_call: TRBJ2-2; d_call: -; clone_size: -; v_call: TRBV7-6; cdr3_nt: TGTGCCAGCAGCATCCTAGCGTCAGCGAACACCGGGGAGCTGTTTTTT; cdr3_aa: CASSILASANTGELFF
j_call: TRBJ1-1; d_call: TRBD1; clone_size: -; v_call: TRBV5-4; cdr3_nt: TGTGCCAGCAGCGGAGCGCAGGGGGTCAGCACTGAAGCTTTCTTT; cdr3_aa: CASSGAQGVSTEAFF
j_call: TRBJ2-7; d_call: -; clone_size: few; v_call: TRBV4-1; cdr3_nt: TGCGCCAGCAGCCAGAGCGGAGACTCCTACGAGCAGTACTTC; cdr3_aa: CASSQSGDSYEQYF
j_call: TRBJ1-2; d_call: -; clone_size: few; v_call: TRBV20-1; cdr3_nt: TGCAGTGCTAGAGATCAGAGGACCGACTATGGCTACACCTTC; cdr3_aa: CSARDQRTDYGYTF
j_call: TRBJ2-7; d_call: -; clone_size: -; v_call: TRBV7-2; cdr3_nt: TGTGCCAGCAGCTTAGCATTGGGGGCGGCCCCCGAGCAGTACTTC; cdr3_aa: CASSLALGAAPEQYF
j_call: TRBJ2-3; d_call: TRBD1; clone_size: -; v_call: TRBV5-4; cdr3_nt: TGTGCCAGCAGACCCGGGACAGGCAGCACAGATACGCAGTATTTT; cdr3_aa: CASRPGTGSTDTQYF
j_call: TRBJ2-7; d_call: -; clone_size: few; v_call: TRBV5-6; cdr3_nt: TGTGCCAGCAGCTCCTCGGACAGCTACGAGCAGTACTTC; cdr3_aa: CASSSSDSYEQYF
j_call: TRBJ2-5; d_call: -; clone_size: many; v_call: TRBV12-3/TRBV12-4; cdr3_nt: TGTGCCAGCAGGTCCGGAGAGACCCAGTACTTC; cdr3_aa: CASRSGETQYF
j_call: TRBJ2-7; d_call: TRBD1; clone_size: many; v_call: TRBV27; cdr3_nt: TGTGCCAGCAGTTCTCCGGGACAGGGGTATAACGAGCAGTACTTC; cdr3_aa: CASSSPGQGYNEQYF
j_call: TRBJ2-1; d_call: -; clone_size: few; v_call: TRBV24-1; cdr3_nt: TGTGCCACCAGTGATTTGTCCGGGAGTGCGAACAATGAGCAGTTCTTC; cdr3_aa: CATSDLSGSANNEQFF
j_call: TRBJ2-5; d_call: TRBD2; clone_size: few; v_call: TRBV7-6; cdr3_nt: TGTGCCAGCAGCCGCCTTACTAGCGGGGAAGAAGAGACCCAGTACTTC; cdr3_aa: CASSRLTSGEEETQYF
j_call: TRBJ2-3; d_call: TRBD2; clone_size: many; v_call: TRBV12-3/TRBV12-4; cdr3_nt: TGTGCCAGCACCCGGATGTGGGGGGGGACGGTTGATACGCAGTATTTT; cdr3_aa: CASTRMWGGTVDTQYF
j_call: TRBJ2-7; d_call: -; clone_size: many; v_call: TRBV19; cdr3_nt: TGTGCCAGCAGTGACTCCTACGAGCAGTACTTC; cdr3_aa: CASSDSYEQYF
j_call: TRBJ2-5; d_call: -; clone_size: few; v_call: TRBV7-9; cdr3_nt: TGTGCCAGCAGCTCGGGGGGTCAGGGGAAAGAGACCCAGTACTTC; cdr3_aa: CASSSGGQGKETQYF
j_call: TRBJ2-3; d_call: -; clone_size: many; v_call: TRBV4-2; cdr3_nt: TGTGCCAGCAGCCAAGTCCCAGGGGCCTCCACAGATACGCAGTATTTT; cdr3_aa: CASSQVPGASTDTQYF
j_call: TRBJ2-5; d_call: TRBD2; clone_size: many; v_call: TRBV6-6; cdr3_nt: TGTGCCAGCATTGGCGGGGGGGGAGAGACCCAGTACTTC; cdr3_aa: CASIGGGGETQYF
j_call: TRBJ2-3; d_call: TRBD2; clone_size: many; v_call: TRBV23-1; cdr3_nt: TGCGCCAGCAGTCATCCTCGGGGCGGGAGGACGGTAACAGATACGCAGTATTTT; cdr3_aa: CASSHPRGGRTVTDTQYF
j_call: TRBJ2-7; d_call: -; clone_size: many; v_call: TRBV6-2/TRBV6-3; cdr3_nt: TGTGCCAGCAACACCCGGGACACCTCACCCCACGAGCAGTACTTC; cdr3_aa: CASNTRDTSPHEQYF
j_call: TRBJ1-1; d_call: TRBD1; clone_size: few; v_call: TRBV5-1; cdr3_nt: TGCGCCAGCAGCTTGGGGCAGGGGGCTCTTGCTTATGAAGCTTTCTTT; cdr3_aa: CASSLGQGALAYEAFF
j_call: TRBJ2-7; d_call: TRBD1; clone_size: many; v_call: TRBV10-3; cdr3_nt: TGTGCCATCAGCGGAGAGGGACAGGCGACCTACGAGCAGTACTTC; cdr3_aa: CAISGEGQATYEQYF
j_call: TRBJ2-7; d_call: -; clone_size: -; v_call: TRBV4-1; cdr3_nt: TGCGCCAGCAGCCAAGAATTTCCACAGGGCCGGATCCACGAGCAGTACTTC; cdr3_aa: CASSQEFPQGRIHEQYF
j_call: TRBJ2-3; d_call: -; clone_size: many; v_call: TRBV6-5; cdr3_nt: TGTGCCAGCAGTTACGGGGGCGGGAGCGCAGATACGCAGTATTTT; cdr3_aa: CASSYGGGSADTQYF
j_call: TRBJ2-7; d_call: TRBD2; clone_size: -; v_call: TRBV11-1; cdr3_nt: TGTGCCAGCAGCTTATATCGGACCGGGACTAGTAGTCGCGAGCAGTACTTC; cdr3_aa: CASSLYRTGTSSREQYF
j_call: TRBJ2-5; d_call: -; clone_size: -; v_call: TRBV19; cdr3_nt: TGTGCCAGTAGTCCCAGGGGTATCGAGACCCAGTACTTC; cdr3_aa: CASSPRGIETQYF
j_call: TRBJ1-5; d_call: -; clone_size: -; v_call: TRBV6-5; cdr3_nt: TGTGCCAGCAGTGGCAGGGTGAATCAGCCCCAGCATTTT; cdr3_aa: CASSGRVNQPQHF
j_call: TRBJ2-7; d_call: TRBD2; clone_size: -; v_call: TRBV7-2; cdr3_nt: TGTGCCAGCAGCTTAGATGCGGGAGCCCCCTACGAGCAGTACTTC; cdr3_aa: CASSLDAGAPYEQYF
j_call: TRBJ2-6; d_call: -; clone_size: -; v_call: TRBV28; cdr3_nt: TGTGCCAACAGTTACCGGGACAAGAGCAGCGTCCTGACTTTC; cdr3_aa: CANSYRDKSSVLTF
j_call: TRBJ2-4; d_call: -; clone_size: many; v_call: TRBV27; cdr3_nt: TGTGCCAGCAGGGCGGGGTCGGTTGCCAAAAACATTCAGTACTTC; cdr3_aa: CASRAGSVAKNIQYF
j_call: TRBJ2-5; d_call: TRBD1; clone_size: few; v_call: TRBV7-9; cdr3_nt: TGTGCCAGCAGCCGACGGACAGGGGTCGAGACCCAGTACTTC; cdr3_aa: CASSRRTGVETQYF
j_call: TRBJ2-3; d_call: -; clone_size: many; v_call: TRBV24-1; cdr3_nt: TGTGCCACCAGTGTTGGGGAAGGGACAGATACGCAGTATTTT; cdr3_aa: CATSVGEGTDTQYF
j_call: TRBJ1-5; d_call: -; clone_size: few; v_call: TRBV19; cdr3_nt: TGTGCCAGTAGTCTCAGCACGCAGCCCCAGCATTTT; cdr3_aa: CASSLSTQPQHF
j_call: TRBJ1-1; d_call: TRBD1; clone_size: -; v_call: TRBV19; cdr3_nt: TGTGCCAGTCGGGACAGGGGGGTGAACACTGAAGCTTTCTTT; cdr3_aa: CASRDRGVNTEAFF
j_call: TRBJ2-7; d_call: -; clone_size: few; v_call: TRBV4-3; cdr3_nt: TGCGCCAGCAGCCAAGACCCCCCATCACCGTATAGAGAGCAGTACTTC; cdr3_aa: CASSQDPPSPYREQYF
j_call: TRBJ1-1; d_call: TRBD1; clone_size: few; v_call: TRBV27; cdr3_nt: TGTGTCAGCAGTACAGGGGTCGGACACACTGAAGCTTTCTTT; cdr3_aa: CVSSTGVGHTEAFF
j_call: TRBJ2-1; d_call: TRBD2; clone_size: few; v_call: TRBV27; cdr3_nt: TGTGCCAGCAGTTCTATAGCGGGTGGCCCATACAATGAGCAGTTCTTC; cdr3_aa: CASSSIAGGPYNEQFF
j_call: TRBJ2-5; d_call: -; clone_size: -; v_call: TRBV6-7; cdr3_nt: TGTGCCAGCAGTTACTCTAGCGGCGATAGGAAAGAGACCCAGTACTTC; cdr3_aa: CASSYSSGDRKETQYF
j_call: TRBJ2-2; d_call: TRBD1; clone_size: -; v_call: TRBV28; cdr3_nt: TGTGCCAGCAGCGTCACAGGGGCCTACACCGGGGAGCTGTTTTTT; cdr3_aa: CASSVTGAYTGELFF
j_call: TRBJ1-1; d_call: -; clone_size: many; v_call: TRBV27; cdr3_nt: TGTGCCAGCAGTTTATTGGATTCGGATACTGAAGCTTTCTTT; cdr3_aa: CASSLLDSDTEAFF
j_call: TRBJ2-7; d_call: TRBD2; clone_size: few; v_call: TRBV30; cdr3_nt: TGTGCCTGGAGTGTTGGTTTAGCGGGAGCGTGGGAGCAGTACTTC; cdr3_aa: CAWSVGLAGAWEQYF